The text below deals with one TCR beta chain. Its antigen is unknown. This sample stems from a study of T cell clonotyping in hematopoietic cell transplantation. Study-wide results and caveats: Few recipient clonotypes overlapped donors; over 97% were de novo at given depth. Pathologically expanded recipient clonotypes increased progressively from day 30 to day 180 as diversity fell.

The repertoire was sequenced with immunoSEQ multiplex PCR; TCRdb's copy has only in-frame clones and lacks some. The table lists about 11,000 clones, roughly half of them singletons. Deletions cut 2 bases from V and 5 bases from J, with 17 bases between. The CDR3 extends over 15 amino acids. CDR1 is GTSNPN, CDR2 SVGIG, per germline (reference sequence). The sample here was PBMCs, taken 30 days after allogeneic stem cell transplant. The chain carries TRBV30 and TRBJ2-3; a possible D gene is TRBD2 (6 bases). This clonotype originated in a male patient between 45 and 59 years old who had an allogeneic stem cell transplant from an unrelated donor, so the T cells may come from the graft donor. Some clones in this sample may be carry-over from other donors' samples. The CDR3 region has the DNA TGTGCCTGGAGTTTCTACAGGCCCGGGGGAGATACGCAGTATTTT. Amino acid sequence: CAWSFYRPGGDTQYF.